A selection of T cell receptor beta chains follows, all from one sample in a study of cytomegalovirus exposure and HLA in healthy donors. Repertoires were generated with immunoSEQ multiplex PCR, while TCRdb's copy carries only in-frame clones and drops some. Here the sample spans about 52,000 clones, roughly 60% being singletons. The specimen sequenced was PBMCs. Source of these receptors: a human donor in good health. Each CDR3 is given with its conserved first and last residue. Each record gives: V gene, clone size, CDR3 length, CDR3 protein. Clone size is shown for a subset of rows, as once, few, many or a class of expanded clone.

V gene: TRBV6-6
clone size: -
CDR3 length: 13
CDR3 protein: CASSYSKRADPYF

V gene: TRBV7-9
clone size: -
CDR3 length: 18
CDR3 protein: CASSPRGAGYRARTEAFF

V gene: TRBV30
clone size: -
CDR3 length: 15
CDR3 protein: CAWSVAGGWGETQYF

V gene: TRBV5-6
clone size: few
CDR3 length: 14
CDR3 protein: CASSFRDRDYGYTF

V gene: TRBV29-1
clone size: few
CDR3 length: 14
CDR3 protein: CSVGLTGAMHGYTF

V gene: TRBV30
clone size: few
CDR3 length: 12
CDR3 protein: CAWTPGNTEAFF

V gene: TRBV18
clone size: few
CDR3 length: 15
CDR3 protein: CASSPDGTGNQPQHF

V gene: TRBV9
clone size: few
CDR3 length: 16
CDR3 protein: CASSPTPGSSYNEQFF

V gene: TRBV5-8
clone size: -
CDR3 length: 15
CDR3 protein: CASSSGYRGSYGYTF

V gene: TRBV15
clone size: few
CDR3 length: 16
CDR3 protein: CATSRAWGQGVQGYTF

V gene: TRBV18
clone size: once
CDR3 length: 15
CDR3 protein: CASSPPGQGIGEQYF

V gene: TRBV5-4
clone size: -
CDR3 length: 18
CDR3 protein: CASSLGQGAGSYNSPLHF

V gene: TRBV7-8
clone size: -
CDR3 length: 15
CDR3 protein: CASSRGTGGNQPQHF

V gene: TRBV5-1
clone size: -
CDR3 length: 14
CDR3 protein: CASSPGLAPYEQYF

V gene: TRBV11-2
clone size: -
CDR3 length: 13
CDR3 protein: CASSFSGLNEAFF

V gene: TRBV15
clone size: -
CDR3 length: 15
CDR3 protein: CATSRRGQGKNEQFF

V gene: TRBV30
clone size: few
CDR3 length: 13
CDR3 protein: CAWRGQGPYEQYF

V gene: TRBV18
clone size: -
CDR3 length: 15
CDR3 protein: CASSPGTGTNQPQHF

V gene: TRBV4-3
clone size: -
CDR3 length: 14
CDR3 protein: CASSQDRGTGELFF

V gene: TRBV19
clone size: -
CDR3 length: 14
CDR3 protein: CATEKQGFRNGYTF

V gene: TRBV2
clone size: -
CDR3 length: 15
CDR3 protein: CASSPGGRLLDTQYF

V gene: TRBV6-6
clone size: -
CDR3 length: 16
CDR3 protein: CASSYSAGGRNEKLFF

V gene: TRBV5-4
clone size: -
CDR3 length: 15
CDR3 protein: CASSLTGSSYNEQFF

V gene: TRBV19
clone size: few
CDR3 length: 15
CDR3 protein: CASSETSGGYNEQFF

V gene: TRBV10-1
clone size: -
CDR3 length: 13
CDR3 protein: CATGGVYNSPLHF

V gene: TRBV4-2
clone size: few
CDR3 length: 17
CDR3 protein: CASSQGRGQGGANVLTF

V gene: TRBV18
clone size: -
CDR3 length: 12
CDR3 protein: CASSPPLAGFFF

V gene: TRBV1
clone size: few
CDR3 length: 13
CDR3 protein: CTVPAGQNSPLHF

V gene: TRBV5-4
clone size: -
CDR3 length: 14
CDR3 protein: CASSSAGGAETQYF

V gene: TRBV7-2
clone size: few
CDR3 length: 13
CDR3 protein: CASARQSTGGYTF

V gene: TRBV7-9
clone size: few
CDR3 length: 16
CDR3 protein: CASSYGLSPNTGELFF

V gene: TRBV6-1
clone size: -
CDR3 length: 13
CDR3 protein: CASRDRGTNEQFF

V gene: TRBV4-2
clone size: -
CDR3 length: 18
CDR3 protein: CASSQDPTPRDGANVLTF

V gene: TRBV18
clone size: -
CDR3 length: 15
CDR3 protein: CASSPRGRSEGPQHF

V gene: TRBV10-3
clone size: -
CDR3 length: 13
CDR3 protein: CAISKTGNTEAFF

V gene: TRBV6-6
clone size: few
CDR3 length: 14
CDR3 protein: CASSYSRVYNEQFF